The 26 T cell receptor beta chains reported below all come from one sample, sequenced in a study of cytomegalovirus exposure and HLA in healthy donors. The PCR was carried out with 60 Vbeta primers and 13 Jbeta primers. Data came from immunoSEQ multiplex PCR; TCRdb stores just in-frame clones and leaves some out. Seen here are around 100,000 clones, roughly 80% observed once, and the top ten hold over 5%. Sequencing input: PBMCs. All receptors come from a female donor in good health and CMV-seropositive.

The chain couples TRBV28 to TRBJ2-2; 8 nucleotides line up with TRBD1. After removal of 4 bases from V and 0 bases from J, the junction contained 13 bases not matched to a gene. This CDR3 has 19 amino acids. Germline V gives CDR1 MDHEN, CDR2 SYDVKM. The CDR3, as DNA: TGTGCCAGCAGTTCCCCCCCAGGGGGCCTAGGCGCGAACACCGGGGAGCTGTTTTTT. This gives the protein CASSSPPGGLGANTGELFF.

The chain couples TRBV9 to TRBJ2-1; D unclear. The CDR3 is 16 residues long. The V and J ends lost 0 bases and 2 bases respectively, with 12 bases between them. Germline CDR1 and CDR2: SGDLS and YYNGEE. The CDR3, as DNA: TGTGCCAGCAGCGTAGGTGTTTATGGCCCCTACAATGAGCAGTTCTTC. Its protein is CASSVGVYGPYNEQFF.

CDR3 amino acids: CSADEAAGGKLNTEAFF. CDR3 nucleotides: TGCAGCGCCGACGAGGCGGCAGGGGGCAAGTTGAACACTGAAGCTTTCTTT. The chain links TRBV29-1 to TRBJ1-1; 8 bases map to TRBD1. V was pared by 7 bases and J by 0 bases, with 16 bases of the junction left unmatched. CDR3 size: 17 residues. Germline CDR1 SQVTM, CDR2 ANQGSEA.

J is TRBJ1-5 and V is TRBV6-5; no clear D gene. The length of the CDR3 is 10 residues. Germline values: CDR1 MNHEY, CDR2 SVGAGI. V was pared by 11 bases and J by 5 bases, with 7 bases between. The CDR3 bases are TGTGCCTCCCACTATCAGCCCCAGCATTTT. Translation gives CASHYQPQHF.

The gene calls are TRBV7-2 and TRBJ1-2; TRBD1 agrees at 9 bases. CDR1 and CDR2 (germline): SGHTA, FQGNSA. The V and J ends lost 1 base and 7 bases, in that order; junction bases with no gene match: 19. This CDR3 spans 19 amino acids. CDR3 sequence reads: CASSLVASGFGQGYGGYTF. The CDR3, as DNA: TGTGCCAGCAGCTTAGTCGCCTCCGGGTTCGGACAGGGGTATGGTGGCTACACCTTC.

Written as DNA, the CDR3 is TGTGCCAGCAGCACACGGACAGGGCCTATTGGCTACACCTTC. It yields the protein CASSTRTGPIGYTF. The chain has TRBV7-9 and TRBJ1-2; 8 nucleotides align to TRBD1. J gave up 7 bases and V 5 bases, and 9 bases lay outside the gene matches. Per the germline V gene, CDR1 is SEHNR and CDR2 is FQNEAQ (reference sequence). The CDR3 contains 14 residues.

Here the CDR3 DNA reads TGTGCCAGCAGTTTCTCGGGACAGCTCGTCTCTGGGGCCAACGTCCTGACTTTC. It specifies CASSFSGQLVSGANVLTF. V is TRBV27 and J is TRBJ2-6; 7 nucleotides line up with TRBD1. This CDR3 comprises 18 residues. CDR1 is MNHEY and CDR2 is SMNVEV in the germline V gene (reference sequence). V trimming: 3 bases; J trimming: 0 bases; junction bases outside the gene matches: 8.

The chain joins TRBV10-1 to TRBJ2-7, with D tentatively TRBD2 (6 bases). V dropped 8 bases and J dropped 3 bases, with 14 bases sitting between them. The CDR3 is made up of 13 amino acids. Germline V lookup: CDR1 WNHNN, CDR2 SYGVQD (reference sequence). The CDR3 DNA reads TGCGCCAGCTCGGGTTGGGAGGTCTACGAGCAGTACTTC. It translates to CASSGWEVYEQYF.

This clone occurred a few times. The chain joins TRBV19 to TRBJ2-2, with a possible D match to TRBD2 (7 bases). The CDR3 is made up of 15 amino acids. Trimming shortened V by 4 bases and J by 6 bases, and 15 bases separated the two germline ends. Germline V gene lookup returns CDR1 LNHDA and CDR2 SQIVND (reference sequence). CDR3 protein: CASSTSGAGAGELFF. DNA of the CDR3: TGTGCCAGTAGTACGAGCGGGGCAGGGGCCGGGGAGCTGTTTTTT.

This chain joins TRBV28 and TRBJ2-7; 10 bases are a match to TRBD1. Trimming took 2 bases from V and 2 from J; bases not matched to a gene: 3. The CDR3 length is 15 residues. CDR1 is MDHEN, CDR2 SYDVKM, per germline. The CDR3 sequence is CASSLSGQGAYEQYF. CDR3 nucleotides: TGTGCCAGCAGTTTAAGCGGACAGGGGGCCTACGAGCAGTACTTC. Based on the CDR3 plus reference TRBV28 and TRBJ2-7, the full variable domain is DVKVTQSSRYLVKRTGEKVFLECVQDMDHENMFWYRQDPGLGLRLIYFSYDVKMKEKGDIPEGYSVSREKKERFSLILESASTNQTSMYLCASSLSGQGAYEQYFGPGTRLTVT.

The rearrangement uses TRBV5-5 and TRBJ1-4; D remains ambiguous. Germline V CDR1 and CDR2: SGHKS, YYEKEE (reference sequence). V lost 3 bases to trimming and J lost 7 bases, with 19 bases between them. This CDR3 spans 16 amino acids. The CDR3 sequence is CASSSGLAAGTEKLFF. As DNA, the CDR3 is TGTGCCAGCAGCTCGGGTCTGGCAGCCGGTACTGAAAAACTGTTTTTT.

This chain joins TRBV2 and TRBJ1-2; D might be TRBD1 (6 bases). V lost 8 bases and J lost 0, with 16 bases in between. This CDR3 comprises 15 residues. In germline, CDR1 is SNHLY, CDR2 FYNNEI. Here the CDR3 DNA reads TGTGCCAGCCGGGGGGCCTATTATCCTAACTATGGCTACACCTTC. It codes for CASRGAYYPNYGYTF.

As DNA, the CDR3 is TGTGCCAGCTCACCAAGGGGATCCAGGCGGCACTACGAGCAGTACTTC. Its protein product is CASSPRGSRRHYEQYF. This chain links TRBV18 with TRBJ2-7, with a possible D match to TRBD1 (5 bases). The germline CDR1 and CDR2 sequences are KGHSH and LQKENI. The CDR3 totals 16 residues. V gave up 2 bases and J gave up 3 bases, with 17 bases separating them.

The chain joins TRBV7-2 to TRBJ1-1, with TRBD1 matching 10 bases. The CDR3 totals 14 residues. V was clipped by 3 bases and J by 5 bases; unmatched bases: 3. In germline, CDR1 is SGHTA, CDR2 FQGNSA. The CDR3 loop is CASSFLGQGTEAFF. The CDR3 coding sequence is TGTGCCAGCAGCTTCTTGGGACAGGGGACTGAAGCTTTCTTT.

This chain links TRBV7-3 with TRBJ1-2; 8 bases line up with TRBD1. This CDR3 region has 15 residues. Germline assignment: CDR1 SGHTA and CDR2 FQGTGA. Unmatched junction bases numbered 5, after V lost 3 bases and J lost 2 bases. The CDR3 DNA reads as TGTGCCAGCAGCTTTGACAGGGGACCAAACTATGGCTACACCTTC. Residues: CASSFDRGPNYGYTF.

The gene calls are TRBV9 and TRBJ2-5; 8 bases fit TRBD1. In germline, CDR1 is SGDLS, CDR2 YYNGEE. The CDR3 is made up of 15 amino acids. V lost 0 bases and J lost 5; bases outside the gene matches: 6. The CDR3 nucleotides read TGTGCCAGCAGCGTAGGGGCAGGGGGCGGCGAGACCCAGTACTTC. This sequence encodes CASSVGAGGGETQYF. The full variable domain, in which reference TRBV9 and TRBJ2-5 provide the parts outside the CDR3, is DSGVTQTPKHLITATGQRVTLRCSPRSGDLSVYWYQQSLDQGLQFLIQYYNGEERAKGNILERFSAQQFPDLHSELNLSSLELGDSALYFCASSVGAGGGETQYFGPGTRLLVL.

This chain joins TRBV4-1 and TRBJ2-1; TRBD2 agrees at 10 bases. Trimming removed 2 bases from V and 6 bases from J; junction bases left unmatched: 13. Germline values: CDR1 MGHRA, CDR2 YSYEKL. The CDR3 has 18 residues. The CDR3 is CASSQHDSPSGSFNEQFF. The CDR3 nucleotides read TGCGCCAGCAGCCAACACGATTCTCCTAGCGGGAGTTTCAATGAGCAGTTCTTC.

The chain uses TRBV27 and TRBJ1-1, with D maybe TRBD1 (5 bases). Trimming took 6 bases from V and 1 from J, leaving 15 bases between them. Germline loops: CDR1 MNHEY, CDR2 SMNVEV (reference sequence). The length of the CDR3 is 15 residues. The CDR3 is CASSPPYRKNTEAFF. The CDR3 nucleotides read TGTGCCAGCAGCCCGCCCTACAGGAAGAACACTGAAGCTTTCTTT.

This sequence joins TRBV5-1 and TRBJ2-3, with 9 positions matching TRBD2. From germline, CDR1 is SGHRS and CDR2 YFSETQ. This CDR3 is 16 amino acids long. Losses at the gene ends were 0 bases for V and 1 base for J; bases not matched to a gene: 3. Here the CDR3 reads CASSLGASGGTDTQYF. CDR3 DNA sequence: TGCGCCAGCAGCTTGGGGGCTAGCGGGGGCACAGATACGCAGTATTTT.

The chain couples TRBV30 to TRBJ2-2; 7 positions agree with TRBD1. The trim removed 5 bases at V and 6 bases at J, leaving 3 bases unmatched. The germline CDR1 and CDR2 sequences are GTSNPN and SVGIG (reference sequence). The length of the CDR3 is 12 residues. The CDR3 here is CAWGRGPGELFF. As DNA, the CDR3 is TGTGCCTGGGGTAGGGGGCCCGGGGAGCTGTTTTTT.

Written as DNA, the CDR3 is TGTGCCATCACCATAGATCCCTCCTACAATGAGCAGTTCTTC. Amino acid sequence: CAITIDPSYNEQFF. The chain combines TRBV10-3 with TRBJ2-1; D unclear. CDR3 length: 14 amino acids. V lost 7 bases and J 0 bases, leaving 10 bases between the germline ends. Per germline, CDR1 ENHRY and CDR2 SYGVKD.

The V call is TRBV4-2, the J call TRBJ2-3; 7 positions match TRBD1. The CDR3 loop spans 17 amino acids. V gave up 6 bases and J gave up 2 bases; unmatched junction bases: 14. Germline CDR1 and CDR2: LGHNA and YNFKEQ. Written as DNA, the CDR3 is TGTGCCAGCAGTCACCAGGCTGACAGGGCTAACACAGATACGCAGTATTTT. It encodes CASSHQADRANTDTQYF.

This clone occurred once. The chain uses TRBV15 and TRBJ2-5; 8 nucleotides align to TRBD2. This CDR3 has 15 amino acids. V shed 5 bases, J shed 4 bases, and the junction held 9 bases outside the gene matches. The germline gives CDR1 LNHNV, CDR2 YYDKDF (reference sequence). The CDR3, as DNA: TGTGCCACCAGCGGGGTAGCGGGAATCAGAGAGACCCAGTACTTC. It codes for CATSGVAGIRETQYF. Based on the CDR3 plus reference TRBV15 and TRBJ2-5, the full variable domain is DAMVIQNPRYQVTQFGKPVTLSCSQTLNHNVMYWYQQKSSQAPKLLFHYYDKDFNNEADTPDNFQSRRPNTSFCFLDIRSPGLGDTAMYLCATSGVAGIRETQYFGPGTRLLVL.

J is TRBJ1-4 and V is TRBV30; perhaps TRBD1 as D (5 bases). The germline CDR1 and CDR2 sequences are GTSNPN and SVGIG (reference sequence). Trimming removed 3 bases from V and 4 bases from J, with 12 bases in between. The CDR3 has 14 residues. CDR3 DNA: TGTGCCTGGAGCCTCCCGGGGGGTAATGAAAAACTGTTTTTT. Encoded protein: CAWSLPGGNEKLFF.

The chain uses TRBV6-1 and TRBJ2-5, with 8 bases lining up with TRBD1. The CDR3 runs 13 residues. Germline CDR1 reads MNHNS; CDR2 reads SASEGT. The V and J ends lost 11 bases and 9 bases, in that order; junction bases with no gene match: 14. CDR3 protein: CAATPGQVLPQYF. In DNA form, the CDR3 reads TGTGCCGCCACACCGGGACAGGTTCTTCCCCAGTACTTC.

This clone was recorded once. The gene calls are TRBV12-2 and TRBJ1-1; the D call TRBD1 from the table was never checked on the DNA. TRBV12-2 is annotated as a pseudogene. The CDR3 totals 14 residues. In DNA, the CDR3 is TGTGCAAGTCGAAAAACAGGGGATCGGACTGAAGCTTTCTTT. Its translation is CASRKTGDRTEAFF.